The rows below give T cell receptor beta chains drawn from one sample of a study of T-cell reconstitution after alpha-beta-depleted transplantation in children. A single record per CDR3 protein comes from TCRdb applying MiXCR to the PCR reads. The sample yields roughly 490,000 distinct CDR3 sequences, about an eighth seen once. This specimen consisted of PBMCs, mostly from graft donor cells, obtained 180 days after TCRalphabeta/CD19-depleted stem cell transplant. These receptors were obtained from a female patient aged 2-10 years who had a stem cell transplant for aplastic anemia, so the T cells may come from the graft donor. Each CDR3 is given with its conserved first and last residue. The D gene is left open where the match is weak. Clone sizes are given selectively: once, few, many, or a class where the clone is expanded.

clone size	V gene	J gene	D gene	CDR3 protein	CDR3 DNA
few	TRBV9	TRBJ2-5	-	CASSVREWGQETQYF	TGTGCCAGCAGCGTTCGGGAGTGGGGCCAAGAGACCCAGTACTTC
many	TRBV28	TRBJ2-2	-	CASSRRTSIANTGELFF	TGTGCCAGCAGTCGCCGGACGTCCATCGCGAACACCGGGGAGCTGTTTTTT
-	TRBV28	TRBJ2-3	-	CASSFWSEGPDTQYF	TGTGCCAGCAGTTTTTGGTCGGAGGGCCCAGATACGCAGTATTTT
-	TRBV2	TRBJ1-5	-	CASRAQGISNQPQHF	TGTGCCAGCAGAGCGCAGGGGATTAGCAATCAGCCCCAGCATTTT
-	TRBV10-3	TRBJ2-7	TRBD1	CATETGNEQYF	TGTGCCACCGAGACAGGGAACGAGCAGTACTTC
few	TRBV28	TRBJ2-5	TRBD1	CASSLGTEMQETQYF	TGTGCCAGCAGTTTAGGGACAGAAATGCAAGAGACCCAGTACTTC
-	TRBV15	TRBJ2-3	TRBD2	CATSYRGRAADTQYF	TGTGCCACCAGTTATCGCGGGAGGGCCGCAGATACGCAGTATTTT
few	TRBV30	TRBJ1-1	TRBD1	CAWISGQGTEAFF	TGTGCCTGGATTTCTGGACAGGGCACTGAAGCTTTCTTT
few	TRBV28	TRBJ1-1	TRBD1	CASSFGGTGQMNTEAFF	TGTGCCAGCAGTTTCGGGGGGACAGGGCAGATGAACACTGAAGCTTTCTTT
few	TRBV7-9	TRBJ1-2	-	CASSLGSPTGGYGYTF	TGTGCCAGCAGCTTAGGTTCCCCGACAGGAGGATATGGCTACACCTTC
many	TRBV7-2	TRBJ1-2	-	CASSLRPGNIGYTF	TGTGCCAGCAGCTTAAGGCCAGGGAACATTGGCTACACCTTC
-	TRBV9	TRBJ2-1	-	CAKGGTEFF	TGTGCCAAAGGGGGGACCGAGTTCTTC
few	TRBV6-5	TRBJ2-1	TRBD1	CASSYYGQGREQFF	TGTGCCAGCAGTTACTACGGACAGGGGCGTGAGCAGTTCTTC
-	TRBV19	TRBJ2-2	-	CASIVPNTGELFF	TGTGCCAGTATTGTACCGAACACCGGGGAGCTGTTTTTT
few	TRBV28	TRBJ2-5	-	CASSLQGWGTQYF	TGTGCCAGCAGTTTACAGGGGTGGGGGACCCAGTACTTC
-	TRBV6-5	TRBJ2-1	-	CASRRQGGLRNEQFF	TGTGCCAGCCGCCGACAGGGAGGACTACGCAATGAGCAGTTCTTC
many	TRBV10-3	TRBJ2-5	-	CAIQGGSQETQYF	TGTGCCATCCAAGGGGGGTCCCAAGAGACCCAGTACTTC
-	TRBV9	TRBJ2-1	TRBD1	CASSVATGANEQFF	TGTGCCAGCAGCGTAGCTACAGGGGCCAATGAGCAGTTCTTC
few	TRBV15	TRBJ2-3	TRBD2	CATSRGLAGFTDTQYF	TGTGCCACCAGCAGAGGACTAGCGGGTTTCACAGATACGCAGTATTTT